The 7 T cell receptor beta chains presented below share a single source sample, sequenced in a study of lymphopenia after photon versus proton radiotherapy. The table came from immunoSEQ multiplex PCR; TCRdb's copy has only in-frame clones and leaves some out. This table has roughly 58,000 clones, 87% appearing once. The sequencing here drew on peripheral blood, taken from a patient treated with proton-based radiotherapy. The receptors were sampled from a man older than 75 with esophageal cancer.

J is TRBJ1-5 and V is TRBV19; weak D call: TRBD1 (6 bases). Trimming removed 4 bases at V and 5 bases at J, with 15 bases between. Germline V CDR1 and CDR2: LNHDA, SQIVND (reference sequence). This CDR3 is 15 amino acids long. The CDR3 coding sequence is TGTGCCAGTAGTAATCAGGGGCACGGCGATCAGCCCCAGCATTTT. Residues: CASSNQGHGDQPQHF. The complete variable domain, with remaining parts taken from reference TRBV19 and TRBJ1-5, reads DGGITQSPKYLFRKEGQNVTLSCEQNLNHDAMYWYRQDPGQGLRLIYYSQIVNDFQKGDIAEGYSVSREKKESFPLTVTSAQKNPTAFYLCASSNQGHGDQPQHFGDGTRLSIL.

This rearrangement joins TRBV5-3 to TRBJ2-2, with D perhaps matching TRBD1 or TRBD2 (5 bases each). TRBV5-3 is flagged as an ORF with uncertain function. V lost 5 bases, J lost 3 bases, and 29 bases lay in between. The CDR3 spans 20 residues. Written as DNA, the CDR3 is TGTGCCAGAAGTCCCGAACCCCAGACGGGGCAGGTCGCTTACACCGGGGAGCTGTTTTTT. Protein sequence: CARSPEPQTGQVAYTGELFF.

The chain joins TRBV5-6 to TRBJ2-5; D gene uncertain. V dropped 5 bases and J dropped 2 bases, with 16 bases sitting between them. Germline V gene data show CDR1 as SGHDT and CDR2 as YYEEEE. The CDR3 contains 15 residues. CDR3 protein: CASSLAPAPQETQYF. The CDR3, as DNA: TGTGCCAGCAGTTTAGCACCAGCACCTCAAGAGACCCAGTACTTC.

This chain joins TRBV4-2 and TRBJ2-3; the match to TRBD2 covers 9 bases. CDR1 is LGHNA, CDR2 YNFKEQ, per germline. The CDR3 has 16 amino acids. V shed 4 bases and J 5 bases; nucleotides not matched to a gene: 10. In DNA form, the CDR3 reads TGTGCCAGCAGCCCTAAGGGCGGGGGGGCCGGAGATACGCAGTATTTT. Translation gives CASSPKGGGAGDTQYF.

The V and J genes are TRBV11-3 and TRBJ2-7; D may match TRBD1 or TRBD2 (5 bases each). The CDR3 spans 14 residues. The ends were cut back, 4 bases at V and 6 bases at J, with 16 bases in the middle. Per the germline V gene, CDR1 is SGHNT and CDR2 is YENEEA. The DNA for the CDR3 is TGTGCCAGCAGCTCCGCTTCCGGGGCAGGCGAGCAGTACTTC. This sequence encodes CASSSASGAGEQYF.

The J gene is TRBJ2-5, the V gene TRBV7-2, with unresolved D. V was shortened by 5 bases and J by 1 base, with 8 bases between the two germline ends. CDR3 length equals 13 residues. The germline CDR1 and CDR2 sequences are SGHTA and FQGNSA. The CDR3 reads CASSGEIQETQYF. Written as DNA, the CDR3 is TGTGCCAGCAGCGGCGAGATCCAAGAGACCCAGTACTTC.

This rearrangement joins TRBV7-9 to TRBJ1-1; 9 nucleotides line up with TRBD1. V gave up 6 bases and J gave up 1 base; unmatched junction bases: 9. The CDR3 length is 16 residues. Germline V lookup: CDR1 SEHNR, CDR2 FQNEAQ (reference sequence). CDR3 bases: TGTGCCAGCAGAAAAGGGACAGGGCTGTCGAACACTGAAGCTTTCTTT. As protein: CASRKGTGLSNTEAFF.